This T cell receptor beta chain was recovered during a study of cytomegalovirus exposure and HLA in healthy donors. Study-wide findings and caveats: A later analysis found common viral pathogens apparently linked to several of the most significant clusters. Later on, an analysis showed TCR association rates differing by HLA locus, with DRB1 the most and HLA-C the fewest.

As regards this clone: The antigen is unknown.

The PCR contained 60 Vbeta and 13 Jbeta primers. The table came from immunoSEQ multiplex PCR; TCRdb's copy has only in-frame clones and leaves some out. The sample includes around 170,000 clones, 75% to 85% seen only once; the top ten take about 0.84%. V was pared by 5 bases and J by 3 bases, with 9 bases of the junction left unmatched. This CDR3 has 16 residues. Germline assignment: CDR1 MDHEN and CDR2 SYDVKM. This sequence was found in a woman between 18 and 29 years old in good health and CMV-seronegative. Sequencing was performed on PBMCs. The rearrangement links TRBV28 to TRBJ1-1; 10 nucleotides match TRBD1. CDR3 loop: CASSPSVGTGDTEAFF. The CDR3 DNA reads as TGTGCCAGCAGTCCGTCTGTGGGGACAGGGGACACTGAAGCTTTCTTT.